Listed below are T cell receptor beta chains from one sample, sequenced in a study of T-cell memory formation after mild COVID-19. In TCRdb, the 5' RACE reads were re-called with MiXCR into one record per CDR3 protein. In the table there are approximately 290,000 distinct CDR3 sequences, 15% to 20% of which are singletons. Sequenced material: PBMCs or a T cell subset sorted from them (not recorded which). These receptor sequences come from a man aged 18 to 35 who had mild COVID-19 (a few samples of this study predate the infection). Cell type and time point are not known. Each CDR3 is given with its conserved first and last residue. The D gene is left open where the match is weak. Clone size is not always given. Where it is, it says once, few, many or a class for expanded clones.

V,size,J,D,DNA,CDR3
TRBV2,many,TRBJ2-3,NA,TGTGCCAGCACCAAAAGGATTCAGTCCAGCACAGATACGCAGTATTTT,CASTKRIQSSTDTQYF
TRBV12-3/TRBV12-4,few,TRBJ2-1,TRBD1,TGTGCCAGCAGCCAGGCACAGGGGCGTGGTAATGAGCAGTTCTTC,CASSQAQGRGNEQFF
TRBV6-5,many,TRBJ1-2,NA,TGTGCCAGCAGTTACTCCGGGGCACGAGCCTATGGCTACACCTTC,CASSYSGARAYGYTF
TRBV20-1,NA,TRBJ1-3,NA,TGCAGTGCTAGGGCCGACGAGAACACCATATATTTT,CSARADENTIYF
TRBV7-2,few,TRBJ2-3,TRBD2,TGTGCCAGCAGCTTAGTCCCTATGATGCTAGCGGCTAGCACAGATACGCAGTATTTT,CASSLVPMMLAASTDTQYF
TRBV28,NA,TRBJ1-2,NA,TGTGCCAGCACCTCGGACGGTGTACATGGCTACACCTTC,CASTSDGVHGYTF
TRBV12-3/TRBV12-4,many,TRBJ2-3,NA,TGTGCCAGCAGCACCCATACGGGGACCACAGATACGCAGTATTTT,CASSTHTGTTDTQYF
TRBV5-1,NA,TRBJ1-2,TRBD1,TGCGCCAGCAGCTTGGCTGGACAGGGGGCGAATGGCTACACCTTC,CASSLAGQGANGYTF
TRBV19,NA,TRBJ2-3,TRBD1,TGTGCCAGTAGTACTCTACAGGGGGCCGGGGATACGCAGTATTTT,CASSTLQGAGDTQYF
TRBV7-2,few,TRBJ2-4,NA,TGTGCCAGCAGCCCCCGGGGGATTGGGGCCATTCAGTACTTC,CASSPRGIGAIQYF
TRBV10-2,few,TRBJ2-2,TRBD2,TGCGCCAGCAGTGAGGTGGGACTAGCGTTCACCGGGGAGCTGTTTTTT,CASSEVGLAFTGELFF
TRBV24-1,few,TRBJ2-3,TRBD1,TGTGCCACCAGTGATTCCAGAGCCGGGGACAGGGGCGGGGGAGCAGATACGCAGTATTTT,CATSDSRAGDRGGGADTQYF
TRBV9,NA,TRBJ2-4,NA,TGTGCCAGCAGCCTCAAAAACATTCAGTACTTC,CASSLKNIQYF